This T cell receptor beta chain was captured by sequencing in a study of CD8 T cells in Susac syndrome. Across the study: Each patient with Susac syndrome, at the time of blood draw, was therapy-naive, on corticosteroids, or on intravenous immunoglobulin alone.

CD8+ and CD4+ T cells taken from blood had their TCR beta sequenced. Negative isolation yielded the CD8+ and CD4+ T cells, while FACS enriched the TEMRA cells. cDNA came from roughly 0.47 to 1 ug RNA primed by random hexamers. Across 54 Vbeta and 13 Jbeta, TCR beta CDR3 was amplified with immunoSEQ multiplex PCR. TCRdb processed the immunoSEQ multiplex PCR reads anew with MiXCR; each CDR3 protein has one entry. The table shows about 140,000 distinct CDR3 sequences, with 85% to 95% occurring only once. This sequence was found in a human donor with Susac syndrome. What was sequenced was CD4+ T cells from PBMCs.

The CDR3 DNA reads as TGTGCCAGCAGCTTAGACAGCGGGAGTACAGATACGCAGTATTTT. It specifies CASSLDSGSTDTQYF. This chain connects TRBV11-3 to TRBJ2-3; 8 nucleotides line up with TRBD2. Trimming cost V 0 bases and J 3 bases; bases outside gene matches: 2. The CDR3 is 15 amino acids. Germline lookup yields CDR1 SGHNT and CDR2 YENEEA. Drawing the rest from reference TRBV11-3 and TRBJ2-3, the complete variable domain is EAGVVQSPRYKIIEKKQPVAFWCNPISGHNTLYWYLQNLGQGPELLIRYENEEAVDDSQLPKDRFSAERLKGVDSTLKIQPAELGDSAVYLCASSLDSGSTDTQYFGPGTRLTVL.